This T cell receptor beta chain was captured in a study of cytomegalovirus exposure and HLA in healthy donors. The germline V and J ends were trimmed by 6 bases and 9 bases, with 9 bases remaining between them. CDR3 length equals 11 residues. CDR1 and CDR2 from the germline V gene are KGHSH and LQKENI. The method was immunoSEQ multiplex PCR; TCRdb's version includes in-frame clones alone and lacks a portion of them. The sample has approximately 220,000 clones; approximately 80% are singletons. It was the roughly 110-subject validation cohort, separate from the roughly 700-subject first cohort, to which the donors belonged.

The source of this sequence is a woman aged 25 to 39 in good health and CMV-seropositive. Material for sequencing was PBMCs. The rearrangement uses TRBV18 and TRBJ2-1, with unresolved D. CDR3 amino acids: CASSLKGEQFF. DNA of the CDR3: TGTGCCAGCTCGTTAAAGGGTGAGCAGTTCTTC.